Listed here are 18 T cell receptor beta chains from one sample, sequenced in a study of shared clonotypes between healthy human individuals. Some clones are missing from TCRdb's copy, which holds only in-frame ones; the method was immunoSEQ multiplex PCR. The sample carries over 2,000,000 clones, over 85% recorded once. CD45RO-negative, CCR7-selected cells formed the naive CD8 fraction, which excluded terminally differentiated effector memory CD45RA+ cells. Specimen: naive CD8+ T cells from PBMCs. The receptors come from a man younger than 35 in good health. Some clones in this sample may be carry-over from other donors' samples.

In regard to this clone: Other DNA variants within this sample encode the same CDR3. The rearrangement joins TRBV28 to TRBJ1-5; D unclear. With 7 bases removed from V and 0 bases from J, the gap between germline ends came to 7 bases. Germline-derived CDR1 and CDR2 are MDHEN and SYDVKM. This CDR3 has 13 amino acids. The CDR3 sequence: CASTPYSNQPQHF. The DNA of the CDR3 is TGTGCCAGCACCCCCTATAGCAATCAGCCCCAGCATTTT.

The CDR3 spells CASSPGGAVREGRNEQFF. CDR3 DNA sequence: TGCGCCAGCAGCCCTGGCGGGGCGGTGCGGGAGGGCCGTAATGAGCAGTTCTTC. This chain uses TRBV4-1 with TRBJ2-1; 9 bases match TRBD2. The CDR3 extends over 18 amino acids. Trimming took 4 bases from V and 7 from J; bases not matched to a gene: 17. The germline CDR1 and CDR2 sequences are MGHRA and YSYEKL.

This clone occurred once. V and J are TRBV28 and TRBJ2-7; 7 bases map to TRBD2. Germline V lookup: CDR1 MDHEN, CDR2 SYDVKM. The CDR3 has 16 residues. Trimming took 6 bases from V and 0 from J; bases not matched to a gene: 11. This CDR3 is CASSTRTRPRSYEQYF. In nucleotides, the CDR3 is TGTGCCAGCAGCACAAGGACTAGACCCCGCTCCTACGAGCAGTACTTC.

This clone was seen a single time. This chain connects TRBV7-9 to TRBJ2-1; D not resolved. The length of the CDR3 is 13 residues. V was shortened by 7 bases and J by 6 bases, with 13 bases between the two germline ends. Germline CDR1 reads SEHNR; CDR2 reads FQNEAQ (reference sequence). CDR3 residues: CASTAAILNEQFF. Here the CDR3 DNA reads TGTGCCAGCACCGCGGCGATCCTCAATGAGCAGTTCTTC. The full variable domain, with the rest looked up from reference TRBV7-9 and TRBJ2-1, is DTGVSQNPRHKITKRGQNVTFRCDPISEHNRLYWYRQTLGQGPEFLTYFQNEAQLEKSRLLSDRFSAERPKGSFSTLEIQRTEQGDSAMYLCASTAAILNEQFFGPGTRLTVL.

The chain carries TRBV19 and TRBJ2-7, with no clear D. Germline loops: CDR1 LNHDA, CDR2 SQIVND (reference sequence). CDR3 length: 14 amino acids. V was trimmed by 1 base and J by 0 bases, leaving 7 bases between them. CDR3 in DNA: TGTGCCAGTAGTATAGTGGACGGCTCCTACGAGCAGTACTTC. Translation: CASSIVDGSYEQYF.

CDR3 amino acids: CASSHVPGQGRNEKLFF. DNA for the CDR3: TGCGCCAGCAGCCACGTCCCGGGACAGGGCCGTAATGAAAAACTGTTTTTT. The J gene is TRBJ1-4, the V gene TRBV4-1; 9 positions agree with TRBD1. The CDR3 covers 17 residues. Germline-derived CDR1 and CDR2 are MGHRA and YSYEKL. The J segment lost 4 bases and the V segment lost 3 bases, leaving 9 bases of the junction unmatched.

The chain carries TRBV7-9 and TRBJ1-2; TRBD1 is a possible D gene (5 bases). Trimming stripped 4 bases from V and 1 base from J, with 16 bases between. CDR3 size: 16 residues. The germline V gene encodes CDR1 SEHNR and CDR2 FQNEAQ (reference sequence). Here the CDR3 reads CASSSWATDHNYGYTF. CDR3 coding DNA: TGTGCCAGCAGCTCCTGGGCGACAGATCATAACTATGGCTACACCTTC. Based on the CDR3 plus reference TRBV7-9 and TRBJ1-2, the full variable domain is DTGVSQNPRHKITKRGQNVTFRCDPISEHNRLYWYRQTLGQGPEFLTYFQNEAQLEKSRLLSDRFSAERPKGSFSTLEIQRTEQGDSAMYLCASSSWATDHNYGYTFGSGTRLTVV.

The chain uses TRBV27 and TRBJ1-1; D unclear. The CDR3 sequence is 14 residues long. Trimming removed 11 bases from V and 0 bases from J, with 16 bases in between. CDR1 MNHEY and CDR2 SMNVEV come from the germline V gene (reference sequence). The CDR3 loop is CASRLGRLNTEAFF. The CDR3 bases are TGTGCCTCGCGTCTAGGACGCCTGAACACTGAAGCTTTCTTT.

CDR3 in DNA: TGTGCCAGCAGCGGGGGGACAACGGGAGCTTTCTTT. Translation: CASSGGTTGAFF. This sequence joins TRBV9 and TRBJ1-1; possible D gene TRBD1, 6 bases. CDR1 is SGDLS and CDR2 is YYNGEE in the germline V gene. This CDR3 region has 12 residues. V shed 3 bases and J shed 10 bases, with 13 bases lying between them. The full variable domain, its missing parts supplied by reference TRBV9 and TRBJ1-1, is DSGVTQTPKHLITATGQRVTLRCSPRSGDLSVYWYQQSLDQGLQFLIQYYNGEERAKGNILERFSAQQFPDLHSELNLSSLELGDSALYFCASSGGTTGAFFGQGTRLTVV.

This chain links TRBV29-1 with TRBJ1-1; D is perhaps TRBD1 (5 bases). The V gene's germline CDR1 is SQVTM and CDR2 ANQGSEA. The CDR3 contains 12 residues. Trimming cost V 7 bases and J 2 bases, with 11 bases left between them. CDR3 nucleotide sequence: TGCAGCGCGAGACAGTCAAACACTGAAGCTTTCTTT. This sequence encodes CSARQSNTEAFF.

Notes on this clone: The sample holds other DNA sequences that translate to the same CDR3. The J gene is TRBJ2-7, the V gene TRBV15; D may be TRBD1 (7 bases). CDR3 size: 14 residues. The ends were cut back, 5 bases at V and 0 bases at J, with 11 bases in the middle. CDR1 LNHNV and CDR2 YYDKDF come from the germline V gene (reference sequence). CDR3 DNA sequence: TGTGCCACCAGCGGAGGGGGCGGCTCCTACGAGCAGTACTTC. Amino acids: CATSGGGGSYEQYF.

V gene TRBV27 combines with J gene TRBJ1-2; a weak D match, TRBD1 (5 bases). Germline CDR1 MNHEY, CDR2 SMNVEV (reference sequence). This CDR3 has 15 residues. V lost 1 base, J lost 4 bases, and 13 bases lay in between. The CDR3 is CASSLYQGSFYGYTF. The CDR3 coding sequence is TGTGCCAGCAGTTTATACCAGGGTTCCTTCTATGGCTACACCTTC.

The V and J genes are TRBV5-1 and TRBJ2-1, with a weak D call TRBD2 (6 bases). The CDR3 runs to 16 residues. Germline V CDR1 and CDR2: SGHRS, YFSETQ. V was clipped by 0 bases and J by 6 bases, with 16 bases between them. In nucleotides, the CDR3 is TGCGCCAGCAGCTTGGCTGGGGGGTTCGTTAGCAATGAGCAGTTCTTC. Amino acid sequence: CASSLAGGFVSNEQFF.

The V gene is TRBV27, the J gene TRBJ2-7; D is undetermined. Germline V gives CDR1 MNHEY, CDR2 SMNVEV (reference sequence). The CDR3 consists of 15 residues. Between the trimmed V and J ends, which lost 6 bases and 3 bases, there was a span of 18 bases. The CDR3 DNA reads TGTGCCAGCAGCCAAGGCGTCATTAAAGGCTACGAGCAGTACTTC. Encoded protein: CASSQGVIKGYEQYF.

This chain joins TRBV6-1 and TRBJ1-3, with TRBD1 identical over 8 bases. The junction had 14 bases not matched to a gene; V was cut back by 8 bases and J by 8 bases. This CDR3 contains 15 residues. Germline values: CDR1 MNHNS, CDR2 SASEGT. The CDR3 DNA reads as TGTGCCAGCCGACAGGGGCCAACTCTTGGCGACACCATATATTTT. It encodes CASRQGPTLGDTIYF.

The chain carries TRBV7-8 and TRBJ2-7; 7 bases are a match to TRBD2. This CDR3 region has 13 residues. Germline CDR1 reads SGHVS; CDR2 reads FQNEAQ. J lost 6 bases, V lost 8 bases, and 10 bases had no gene match. CDR3 loop: CASAGTTRSEQYF. The CDR3 DNA follows: TGTGCCAGCGCCGGGACTACGCGATCCGAGCAGTACTTC.

The chain combines TRBV2 with TRBJ1-4; D is uncertain. This CDR3 has 12 amino acids. Germline V gives CDR1 SNHLY, CDR2 FYNNEI. The V and J ends lost 8 bases and 8 bases respectively, with 12 bases between them. CDR3: CASSSGFEKLFF. The CDR3 bases are TGTGCCAGCTCTTCAGGATTCGAAAAACTGTTTTTT.

The V gene is TRBV27, the J gene TRBJ1-2; 9 nucleotides align to TRBD1. The CDR3 extends over 16 amino acids. Germline CDR1 reads MNHEY; CDR2 reads SMNVEV (reference sequence). The junction had 15 bases not matched to a gene; V was cut back by 6 bases and J by 7 bases. CDR3 loop: CASSQSPGTGISGYTF. The CDR3 DNA reads TGTGCCAGCAGCCAAAGTCCCGGGACAGGGATTTCTGGCTACACCTTC.